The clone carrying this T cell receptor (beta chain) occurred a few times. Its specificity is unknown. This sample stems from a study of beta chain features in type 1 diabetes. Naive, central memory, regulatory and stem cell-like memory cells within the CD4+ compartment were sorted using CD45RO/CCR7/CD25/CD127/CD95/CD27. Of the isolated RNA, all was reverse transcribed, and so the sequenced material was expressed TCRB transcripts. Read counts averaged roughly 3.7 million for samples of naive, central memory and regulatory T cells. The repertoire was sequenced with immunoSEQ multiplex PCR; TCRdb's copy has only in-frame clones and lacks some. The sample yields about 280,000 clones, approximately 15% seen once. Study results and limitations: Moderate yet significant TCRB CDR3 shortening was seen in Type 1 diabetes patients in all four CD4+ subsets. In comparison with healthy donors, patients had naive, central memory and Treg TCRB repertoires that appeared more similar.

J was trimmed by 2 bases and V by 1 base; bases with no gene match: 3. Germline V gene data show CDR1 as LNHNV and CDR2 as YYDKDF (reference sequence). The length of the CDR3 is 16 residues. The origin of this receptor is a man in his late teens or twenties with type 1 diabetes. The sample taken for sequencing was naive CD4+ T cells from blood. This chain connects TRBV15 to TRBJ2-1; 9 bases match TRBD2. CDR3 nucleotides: TGTGCCACCAGCAGAGGACTAGCGGCAGCCTACAATGAGCAGTTCTTC. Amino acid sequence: CATSRGLAAAYNEQFF.